Below, 8 T cell receptor beta chains from the same sample are listed, as sequenced in a study of cytomegalovirus exposure and HLA in healthy donors. Amplification used 60 Vbeta primers and 13 Jbeta primers. Sequencing was performed with immunoSEQ multiplex PCR; in TCRdb, only in-frame clones are kept and a portion is missing. The data hold some 80,000 clones, with 75% to 80% observed a single time. The sequenced sample consisted of PBMCs. The source is a man aged 35 to 55 in good health and CMV-seronegative.

This chain connects TRBV7-2 to TRBJ2-1, with TRBD2 identical over 14 bases. The V and J ends lost 7 bases and 7 bases, in that order; junction bases with no gene match: 6. The germline CDR1 and CDR2 sequences are SGHTA and FQGNSA. This CDR3 contains 15 residues. The chain's CDR3 is CASKTSGGAGNEQFF. CDR3 nucleotide sequence: TGTGCCAGCAAGACTAGCGGGGGGGCCGGAAATGAGCAGTTCTTC.

The chain employs TRBV6-5 and TRBJ2-1, with TRBD2 as a possible D gene (7 bases). The CDR3 contains 16 residues. V was cut by 0 bases and J by 2 bases, with 11 bases left in between. Germline V gene data show CDR1 as MNHEY and CDR2 as SVGAGI. The CDR3 bases are TGTGCCAGCAGTTACTCCTCGGGGGGCCCCTACAATGAGCAGTTCTTC. It yields the protein CASSYSSGGPYNEQFF.

The chain employs TRBV28 and TRBJ2-7; TRBD1 agrees at 8 bases. Germline CDR1 MDHEN, CDR2 SYDVKM. The CDR3 runs to 13 residues. J gave up 5 bases and V 6 bases, and 6 bases lay outside the gene matches. Here the CDR3 DNA reads TGTGCCAGCAGCCTACAGGGGGTCAACGAGCAGTACTTC. Translated: CASSLQGVNEQYF.

The chain uses TRBV27 and TRBJ2-3; tentative D call: TRBD2 (6 bases). CDR3 length: 14 residues. Germline V gene sequence: CDR1 MNHEY, CDR2 SMNVEV (reference sequence). The V end lost 2 bases, the J end lost 5 bases, and 11 bases lay between the germline ends. DNA for the CDR3: TGTGCCAGCAGTTTAGCGGGGAGGAAAGATACGCAGTATTTT. Translating gives CASSLAGRKDTQYF.

This clone showed up just once. The V call is TRBV19, the J call TRBJ2-7; D possibly corresponds to TRBD1 (6 bases). In germline, CDR1 is LNHDA, CDR2 SQIVND (reference sequence). The CDR3 is 13 residues long. Trimming left V 3 bases short and J 4 bases short, with 10 bases between. CDR3 sequence: CASSMVQGYEQYF. The CDR3, as DNA: TGTGCCAGTAGTATGGTCCAGGGGTACGAGCAGTACTTC.

The sample holds one count of this clone. This chain joins TRBV6-6 and TRBJ2-7, with a weak D call TRBD2 (5 bases). The CDR3 consists of 15 residues. The V end was cut by 6 bases, the J end by 0 bases, with 15 bases between. CDR1 is MNHNY and CDR2 is SVGAGI in the germline V gene (reference sequence). CDR3: CASSPRELFSYEQYF. DNA for the CDR3: TGTGCCAGCAGCCCTAGGGAGCTGTTCTCCTACGAGCAGTACTTC.

The rearrangement uses TRBV19 and TRBJ2-1, with a tentative D call TRBD1 (5 bases). Germline V gene sequence: CDR1 LNHDA, CDR2 SQIVND (reference sequence). This CDR3 is built from 11 residues. V was shortened by 6 bases and J by 8 bases, with 8 bases between the two germline ends. The CDR3 nucleotides are TGTGCCAGTAGCAGGGCAGATGAGCAGTTCTTC. Its translation is CASSRADEQFF.

This chain connects TRBV29-1 to TRBJ1-3; 8 bases map to TRBD1. CDR1 and CDR2 (germline): SQVTM, ANQGSEA. The CDR3 sequence is 13 residues long. The trim removed 7 bases at V and 2 bases at J, leaving 4 bases unmatched. The CDR3 DNA is TGCAGCGCTACAGGGGGAGCTGGAAACACCATATATTTT. Its translation: CSATGGAGNTIYF.